The clone carrying this T cell receptor beta chain has only a few counts. This sample was taken from a study of blood T cell repertoires in COVID-19. The V and J ends lost 4 bases and 5 bases respectively, with 15 bases between them. The CDR3 extends over 13 amino acids. Germline-derived CDR1 and CDR2 are SQVTM and ANQGSEA. The assay was immunoSEQ multiplex PCR, and TCRdb's table has in-frame clones only and misses some. The sample shows 61,000 or so clones, over 75% of them seen only once. The rearrangement links TRBV29-1 to TRBJ2-7, with a possible D match to TRBD1 (7 bases). The specimen sequenced was peripheral blood. The receptor's source is a woman older than 75 with acute or convalescent COVID-19. The CDR3 reads CSVVRQGGNEQYF. CDR3 in DNA: TGCAGCGTTGTTCGACAGGGAGGCAACGAGCAGTACTTC.